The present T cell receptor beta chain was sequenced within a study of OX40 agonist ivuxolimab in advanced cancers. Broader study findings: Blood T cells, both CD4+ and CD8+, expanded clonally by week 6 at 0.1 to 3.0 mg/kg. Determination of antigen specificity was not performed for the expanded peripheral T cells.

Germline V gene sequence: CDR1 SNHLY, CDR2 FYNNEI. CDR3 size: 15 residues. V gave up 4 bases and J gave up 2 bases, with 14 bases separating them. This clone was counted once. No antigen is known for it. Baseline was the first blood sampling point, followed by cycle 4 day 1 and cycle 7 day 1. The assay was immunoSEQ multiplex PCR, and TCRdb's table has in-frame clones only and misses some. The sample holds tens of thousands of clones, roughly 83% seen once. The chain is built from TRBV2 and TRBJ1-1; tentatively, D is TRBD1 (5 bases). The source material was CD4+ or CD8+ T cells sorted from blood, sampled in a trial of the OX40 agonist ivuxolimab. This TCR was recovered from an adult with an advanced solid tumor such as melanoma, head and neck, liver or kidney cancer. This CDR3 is CASSGPMGGNTEAFF. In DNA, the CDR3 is TGTGCCAGCAGTGGACCTATGGGGGGTAACACTGAAGCTTTCTTT.